This T cell receptor (beta chain) came from a study of T cell responses to AZD1222 COVID-19 vaccine. The table came from immunoSEQ multiplex PCR; TCRdb's copy has only in-frame clones and leaves some out. Altogether 150,000 to 200,000 clones are present, roughly nine tenths being singletons, with the ten largest covering around 4%. Study outcomes and limitations: Clonal diversity may have been underestimated in mostly white British donors. At study baseline, merely five or six AZD1222 recipients were seropositive.

In regard to this clone: What it binds is unknown.

The TCR was taken from an adult in good health. The specimen comprised peripheral blood, sampled on day 0 of MenACWY control vaccination.

CDR3 sequence (DNA): TGTGCCAGCTCACCACCTTCGACTAGCGGGAGGTTCTACAATGAGCAGTTCTTC. Its protein is CASSPPSTSGRFYNEQFF. V is TRBV18 and J is TRBJ2-1; TRBD2 aligns across 13 bases. The CDR3 totals 18 residues. The junction had 5 bases not matched to a gene; V was cut back by 0 bases and J by 3 bases. The V gene's germline CDR1 is KGHSH and CDR2 LQKENI. Filled out from reference TRBV18 and TRBJ2-1, the complete variable domain reads NAGVMQNPRHLVRRRGQEARLRCSPMKGHSHVYWYRQLPEEGLKFMVYLQKENIIDESGMPKERFSAEFPKEGPSILRIQQVVRGDSAAYFCASSPPSTSGRFYNEQFFGPGTRLTVL.